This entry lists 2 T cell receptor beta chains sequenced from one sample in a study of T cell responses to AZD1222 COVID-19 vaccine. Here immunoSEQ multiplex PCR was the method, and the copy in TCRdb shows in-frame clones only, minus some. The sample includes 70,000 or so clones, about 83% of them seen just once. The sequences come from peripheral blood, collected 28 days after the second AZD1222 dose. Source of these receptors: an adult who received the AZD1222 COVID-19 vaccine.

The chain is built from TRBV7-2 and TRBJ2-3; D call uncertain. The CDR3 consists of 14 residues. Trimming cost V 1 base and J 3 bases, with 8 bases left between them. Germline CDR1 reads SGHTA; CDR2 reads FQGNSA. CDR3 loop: CASSLVGSTDTQYF. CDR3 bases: TGTGCCAGCAGCTTAGTCGGCAGTACAGATACGCAGTATTTT.

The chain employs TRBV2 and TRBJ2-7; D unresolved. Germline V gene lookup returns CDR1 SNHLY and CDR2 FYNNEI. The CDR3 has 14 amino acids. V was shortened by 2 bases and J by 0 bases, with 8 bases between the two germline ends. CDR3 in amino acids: CASSERQDSYEQYF. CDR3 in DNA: TGTGCCAGCAGTGAAAGGCAGGACTCCTACGAGCAGTACTTC.